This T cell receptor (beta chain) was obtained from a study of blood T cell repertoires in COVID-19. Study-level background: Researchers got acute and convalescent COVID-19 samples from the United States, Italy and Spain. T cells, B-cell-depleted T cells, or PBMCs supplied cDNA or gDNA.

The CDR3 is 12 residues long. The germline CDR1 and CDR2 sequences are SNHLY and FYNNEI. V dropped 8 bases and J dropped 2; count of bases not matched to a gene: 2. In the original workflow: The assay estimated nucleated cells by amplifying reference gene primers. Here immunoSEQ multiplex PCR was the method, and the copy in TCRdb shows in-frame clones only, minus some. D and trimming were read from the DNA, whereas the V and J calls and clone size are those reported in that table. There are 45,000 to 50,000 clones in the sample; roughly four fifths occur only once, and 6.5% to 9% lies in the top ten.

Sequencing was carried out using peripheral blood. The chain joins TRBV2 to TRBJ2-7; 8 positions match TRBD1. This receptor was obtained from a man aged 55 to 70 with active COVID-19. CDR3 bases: TGTGCCAGCGGGACAGGTCCCTACGAGCAGTACTTC. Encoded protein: CASGTGPYEQYF.